The text below deals with one TCR beta chain. Its antigen is undetermined. V was cut by 4 bases and J by 1 base, with 13 bases left in between. Germline CDR1 SEHNR, CDR2 FQNEAQ (reference sequence). The CDR3 is 15 amino acids. Measured with immunoSEQ multiplex PCR; TCRdb has only the in-frame clones, and not every one. The data contain 70,000 to 75,000 clones, 85% to 90% of them singletons. The record originates from a study of OX40 agonist ivuxolimab in advanced cancers. The sampling schedule covered blood at baseline, cycle 4 day 1, and cycle 7 day 1. General study results and limits: It was not determined which antigens were specifically recognized by the peripheral T cells that had undergone clonal expansion.

This material consisted of CD4+ or CD8+ T cells sorted from blood, taken in a trial of the OX40 agonist ivuxolimab. This receptor was identified in an adult with an advanced solid tumor such as melanoma, head and neck, liver or kidney cancer. The chain links TRBV7-9 to TRBJ1-1; no definite D call. The CDR3 sequence: CASSSWTDQNTEAFF. The CDR3 DNA reads TGTGCCAGCAGCTCTTGGACCGACCAGAACACTGAAGCTTTCTTT.